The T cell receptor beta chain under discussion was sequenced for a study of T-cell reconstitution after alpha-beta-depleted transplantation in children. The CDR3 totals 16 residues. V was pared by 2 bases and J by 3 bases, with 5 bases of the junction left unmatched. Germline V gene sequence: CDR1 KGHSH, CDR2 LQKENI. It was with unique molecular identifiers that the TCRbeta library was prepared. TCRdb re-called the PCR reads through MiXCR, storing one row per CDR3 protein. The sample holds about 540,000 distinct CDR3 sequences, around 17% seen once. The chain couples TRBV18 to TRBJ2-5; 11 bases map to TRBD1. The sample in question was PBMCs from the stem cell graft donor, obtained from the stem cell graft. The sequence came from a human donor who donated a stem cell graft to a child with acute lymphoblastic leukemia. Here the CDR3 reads CASSPRTGGAKETQYF. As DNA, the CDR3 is TGTGCCAGCTCACCAAGGACAGGGGGCGCGAAAGAGACCCAGTACTTC.